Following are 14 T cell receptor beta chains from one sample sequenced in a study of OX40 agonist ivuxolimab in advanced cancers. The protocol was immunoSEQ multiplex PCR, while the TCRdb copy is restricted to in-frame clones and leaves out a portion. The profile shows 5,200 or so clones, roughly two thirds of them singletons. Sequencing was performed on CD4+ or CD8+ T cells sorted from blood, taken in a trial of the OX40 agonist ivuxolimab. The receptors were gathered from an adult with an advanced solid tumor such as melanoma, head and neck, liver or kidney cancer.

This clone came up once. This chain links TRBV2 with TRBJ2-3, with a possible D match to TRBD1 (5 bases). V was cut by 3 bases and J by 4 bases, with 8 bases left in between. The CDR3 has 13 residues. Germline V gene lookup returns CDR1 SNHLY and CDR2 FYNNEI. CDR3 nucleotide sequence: TGTGCCAGCAGTGAGCAGGGCGCAGATACGCAGTATTTT. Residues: CASSEQGADTQYF.

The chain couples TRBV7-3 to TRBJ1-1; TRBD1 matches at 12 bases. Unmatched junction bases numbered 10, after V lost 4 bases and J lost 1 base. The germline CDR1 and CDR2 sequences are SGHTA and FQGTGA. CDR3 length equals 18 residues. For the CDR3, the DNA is TGTGCCAGCAGCTCGAACCCGGGACAGGGGGCCGGGAACACTGAAGCTTTCTTT. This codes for CASSSNPGQGAGNTEAFF.

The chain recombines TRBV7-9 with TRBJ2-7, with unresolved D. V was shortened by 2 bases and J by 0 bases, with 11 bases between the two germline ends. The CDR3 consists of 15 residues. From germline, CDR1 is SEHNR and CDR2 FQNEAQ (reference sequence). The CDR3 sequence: CASSLSPESSYEQYF. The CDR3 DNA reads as TGTGCCAGCAGCTTATCTCCCGAGAGCTCCTACGAGCAGTACTTC. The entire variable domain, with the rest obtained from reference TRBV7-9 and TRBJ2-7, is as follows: DTGVSQNPRHKITKRGQNVTFRCDPISEHNRLYWYRQTLGQGPEFLTYFQNEAQLEKSRLLSDRFSAERPKGSFSTLEIQRTEQGDSAMYLCASSLSPESSYEQYFGPGTRLTVT.

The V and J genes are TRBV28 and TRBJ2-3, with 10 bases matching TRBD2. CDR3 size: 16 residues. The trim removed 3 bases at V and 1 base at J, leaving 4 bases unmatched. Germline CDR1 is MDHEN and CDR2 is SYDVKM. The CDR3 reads CASSFRTSGGTDTQYF. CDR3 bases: TGTGCCAGCAGTTTCCGAACTAGCGGGGGCACAGATACGCAGTATTTT.

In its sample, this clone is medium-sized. In DNA form, the CDR3 reads TGCGCCAGCAGCTTGGCGCTAGCCTACAATGAGCAGTTCTTC. Translation: CASSLALAYNEQFF. J is TRBJ2-1 and V is TRBV5-1; D unclear. The CDR3 is made up of 14 amino acids. Germline V gives CDR1 SGHRS, CDR2 YFSETQ. V shed 0 bases and J shed 2 bases, with 6 bases lying between them.

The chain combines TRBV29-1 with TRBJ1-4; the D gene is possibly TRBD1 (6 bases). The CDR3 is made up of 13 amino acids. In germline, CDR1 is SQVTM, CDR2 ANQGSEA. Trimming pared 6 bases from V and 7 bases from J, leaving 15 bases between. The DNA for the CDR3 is TGCAGCGTGCTCGGGGGGGCTGCTGAAAAACTGTTTTTT. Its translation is CSVLGGAAEKLFF.

Here the CDR3 DNA reads TGTGCCAGCAGCCAAGGGGTGGGACAGCTGGGAGGCTACACCTTC. It yields the protein CASSQGVGQLGGYTF. V gene TRBV4-2 combines with J gene TRBJ1-2; 7 bases are shared with TRBD1. The J segment lost 8 bases and the V segment lost 1 base, leaving 10 bases of the junction unmatched. CDR1 and CDR2 from the germline V gene are LGHNA and YNFKEQ. There are 15 residues in the CDR3.

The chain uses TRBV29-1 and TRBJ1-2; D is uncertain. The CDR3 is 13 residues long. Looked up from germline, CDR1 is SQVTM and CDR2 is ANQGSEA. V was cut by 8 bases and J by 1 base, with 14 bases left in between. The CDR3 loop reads CSSAMDGNYGYTF. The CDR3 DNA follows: TGCAGCTCGGCAATGGACGGTAACTATGGCTACACCTTC.

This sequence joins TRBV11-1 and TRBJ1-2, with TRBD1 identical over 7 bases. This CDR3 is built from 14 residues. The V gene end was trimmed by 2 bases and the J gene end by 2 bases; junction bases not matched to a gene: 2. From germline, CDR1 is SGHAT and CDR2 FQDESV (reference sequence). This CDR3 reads CASSLIQGNYGYTF. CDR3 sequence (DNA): TGTGCCAGCAGCTTAATACAGGGGAACTATGGCTACACCTTC.

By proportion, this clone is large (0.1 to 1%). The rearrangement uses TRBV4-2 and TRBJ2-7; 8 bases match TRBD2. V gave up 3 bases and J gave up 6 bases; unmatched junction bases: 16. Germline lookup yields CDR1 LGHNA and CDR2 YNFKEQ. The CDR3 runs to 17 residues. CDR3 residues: CASSHLTSGRPSREQYF. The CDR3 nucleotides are TGTGCCAGCAGCCACCTCACTAGCGGCCGCCCGTCCCGCGAGCAGTACTTC.

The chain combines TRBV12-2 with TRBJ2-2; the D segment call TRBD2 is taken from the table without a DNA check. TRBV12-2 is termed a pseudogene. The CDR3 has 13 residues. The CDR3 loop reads CASRLGNTGELFF. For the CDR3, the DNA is TGTGCCAGCAGACTAGGGAACACCGGGGAGCTGTTTTTT.

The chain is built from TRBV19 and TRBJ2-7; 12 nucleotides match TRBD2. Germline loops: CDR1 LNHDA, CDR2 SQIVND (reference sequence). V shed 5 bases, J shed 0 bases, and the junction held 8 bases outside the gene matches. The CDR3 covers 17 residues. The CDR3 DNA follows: TGTGCCAGTAGTGTGACTAGCGGGAGCGCCGCCTCCTACGAGCAGTACTTC. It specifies CASSVTSGSAASYEQYF.

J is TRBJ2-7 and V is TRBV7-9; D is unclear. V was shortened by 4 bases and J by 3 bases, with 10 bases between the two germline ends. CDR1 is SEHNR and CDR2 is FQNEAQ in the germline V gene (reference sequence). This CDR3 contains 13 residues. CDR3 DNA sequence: TGTGCCAGCAGCTCCCACCTTGGCTACGAGCAGTACTTC. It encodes CASSSHLGYEQYF.

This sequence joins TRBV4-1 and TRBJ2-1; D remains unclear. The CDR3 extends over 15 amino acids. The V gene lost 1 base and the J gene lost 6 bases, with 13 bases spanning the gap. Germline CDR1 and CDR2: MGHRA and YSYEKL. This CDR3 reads CASSQALTPSNEQFF. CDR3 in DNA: TGCGCCAGCAGCCAAGCGTTGACTCCTTCCAATGAGCAGTTCTTC.